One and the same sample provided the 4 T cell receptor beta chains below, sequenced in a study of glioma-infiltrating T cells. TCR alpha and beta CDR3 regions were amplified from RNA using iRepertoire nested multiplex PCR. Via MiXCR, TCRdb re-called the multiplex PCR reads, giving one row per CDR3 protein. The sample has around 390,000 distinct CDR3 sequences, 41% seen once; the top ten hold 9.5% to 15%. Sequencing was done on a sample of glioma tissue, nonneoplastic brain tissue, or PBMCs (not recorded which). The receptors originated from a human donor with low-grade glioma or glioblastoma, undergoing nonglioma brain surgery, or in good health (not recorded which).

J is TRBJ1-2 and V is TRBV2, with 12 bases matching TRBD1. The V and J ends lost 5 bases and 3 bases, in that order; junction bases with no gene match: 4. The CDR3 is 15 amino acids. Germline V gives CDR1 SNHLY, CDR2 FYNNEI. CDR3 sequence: CASSRGTGGDYGYTF. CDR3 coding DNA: TGTGCCAGCAGTCGCGGGACAGGGGGCGACTATGGCTACACCTTC.

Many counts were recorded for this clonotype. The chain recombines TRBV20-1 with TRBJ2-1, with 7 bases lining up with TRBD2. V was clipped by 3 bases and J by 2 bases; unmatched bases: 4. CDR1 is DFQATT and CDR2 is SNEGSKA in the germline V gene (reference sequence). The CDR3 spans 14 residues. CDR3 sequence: CSASGRRTYNEQFF. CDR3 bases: TGCAGTGCTAGCGGGAGGAGAACCTACAATGAGCAGTTCTTC.

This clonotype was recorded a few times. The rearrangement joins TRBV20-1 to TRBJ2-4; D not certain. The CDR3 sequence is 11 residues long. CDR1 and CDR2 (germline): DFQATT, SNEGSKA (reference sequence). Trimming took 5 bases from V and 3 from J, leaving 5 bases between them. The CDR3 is CSAYGKNIQYF. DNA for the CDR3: TGCAGTGCTTACGGCAAAAACATTCAGTACTTC.

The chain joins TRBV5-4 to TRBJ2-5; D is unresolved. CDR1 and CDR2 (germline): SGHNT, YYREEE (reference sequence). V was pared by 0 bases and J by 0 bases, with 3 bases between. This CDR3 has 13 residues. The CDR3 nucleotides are TGTGCCAGCAGCTTGGTAGACCAAGAGACCCAGTACTTC. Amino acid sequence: CASSLVDQETQYF.